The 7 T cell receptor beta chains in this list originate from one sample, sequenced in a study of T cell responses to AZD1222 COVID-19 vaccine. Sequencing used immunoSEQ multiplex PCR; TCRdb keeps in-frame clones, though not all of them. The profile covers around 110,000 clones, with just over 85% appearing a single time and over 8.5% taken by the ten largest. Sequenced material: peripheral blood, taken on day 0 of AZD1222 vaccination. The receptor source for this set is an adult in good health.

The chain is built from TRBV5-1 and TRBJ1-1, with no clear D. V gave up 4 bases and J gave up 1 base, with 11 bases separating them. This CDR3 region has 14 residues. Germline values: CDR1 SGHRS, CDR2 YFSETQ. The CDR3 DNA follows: TGCGCCAGCAGCCCTCCAGGAGGGAACACTGAAGCTTTCTTT. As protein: CASSPPGGNTEAFF.

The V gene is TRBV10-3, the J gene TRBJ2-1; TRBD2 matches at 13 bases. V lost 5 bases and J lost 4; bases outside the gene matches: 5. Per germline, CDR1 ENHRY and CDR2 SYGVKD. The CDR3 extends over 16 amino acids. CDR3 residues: CAISSGLAGIYNEQFF. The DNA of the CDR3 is TGTGCCATCAGTTCGGGACTAGCGGGGATATACAATGAGCAGTTCTTC.

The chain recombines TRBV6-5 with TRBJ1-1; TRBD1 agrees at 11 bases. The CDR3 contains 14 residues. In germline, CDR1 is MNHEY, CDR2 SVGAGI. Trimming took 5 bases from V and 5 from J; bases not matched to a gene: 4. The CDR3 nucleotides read TGTGCCAGCAGTCAGGACAGGGGGCTGACTGAAGCTTTCTTT. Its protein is CASSQDRGLTEAFF.

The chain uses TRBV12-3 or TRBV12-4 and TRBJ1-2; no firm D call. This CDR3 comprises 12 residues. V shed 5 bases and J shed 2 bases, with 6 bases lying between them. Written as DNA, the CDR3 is TGTGCCAGCAGTGACCGGAACTATGGCTACACCTTC. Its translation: CASSDRNYGYTF.

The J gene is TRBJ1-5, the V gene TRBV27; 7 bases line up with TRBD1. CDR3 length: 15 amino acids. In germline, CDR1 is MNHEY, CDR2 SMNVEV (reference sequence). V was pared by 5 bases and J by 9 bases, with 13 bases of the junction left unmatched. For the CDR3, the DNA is TGTGCCAGCAGTAAGACAGGGCTGTTGAACTCGCCCCAGCATTTT. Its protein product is CASSKTGLLNSPQHF.

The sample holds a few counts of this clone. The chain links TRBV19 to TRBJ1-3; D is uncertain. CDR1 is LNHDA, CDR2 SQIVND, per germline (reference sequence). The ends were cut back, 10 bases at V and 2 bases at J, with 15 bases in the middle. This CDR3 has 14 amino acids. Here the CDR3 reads CATAGLRAGNTIYF. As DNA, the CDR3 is TGTGCCACCGCCGGTTTAAGGGCTGGAAACACCATATATTTT. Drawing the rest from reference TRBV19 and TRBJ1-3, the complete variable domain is DGGITQSPKYLFRKEGQNVTLSCEQNLNHDAMYWYRQDPGQGLRLIYYSQIVNDFQKGDIAEGYSVSREKKESFPLTVTSAQKNPTAFYLCATAGLRAGNTIYFGEGSWLTVV.

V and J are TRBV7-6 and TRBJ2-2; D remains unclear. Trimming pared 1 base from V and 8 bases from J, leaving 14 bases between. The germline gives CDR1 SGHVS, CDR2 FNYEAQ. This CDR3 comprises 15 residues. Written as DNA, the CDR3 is TGTGCCAGCAGCTTAGTGGGCAGCTCTGAGGGGGAGCTGTTTTTT. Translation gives CASSLVGSSEGELFF.